The present T cell receptor (beta chain) was sequenced within a study of blood T cell repertoires in COVID-19. Across the whole study: From T cells, B-cell-depleted T cells, or PBMCs came the material, which was cDNA or gDNA.

Here immunoSEQ multiplex PCR was the method, and the copy in TCRdb shows in-frame clones only, minus some. The sample lists around 97,000 clones, 70% to 90% seen once, with approximately 3.1% in the top ten. CDR1 and CDR2 from the germline V gene are SGHTA and FQGNSA. V lost 0 bases and J lost 8; bases outside the gene matches: 8. This CDR3 comprises 16 residues. The sample was peripheral blood. The chain links TRBV7-2 to TRBJ1-4; 8 positions agree with TRBD1. This sequence was found in a man aged 50 to 60 in a cohort sampled during active COVID-19. The CDR3 DNA sequence: TGTGCCAGCAGCTTAGCTTCGGACAGGGTGTGGGAAAAACTGTTTTTT. This gives the protein CASSLASDRVWEKLFF.